The 8 T cell receptor beta chains presented below share a single source sample, sequenced in a study of CXCR3-negative and CXCR3-positive naive CD8 T cells. TRB cDNA was prepared as libraries by UMI-labeled 5' RACE. From the 5' RACE reads, TCRdb lists one entry per CDR3 protein and no DNA. The sample's table shows roughly 6,900 distinct CDR3 sequences. Sequences were obtained from naive CXCR3- CD8+ T cells from blood. Specified subset: CD45RO-CCR7+CD27+CD95- naive CD8+ T cells lacking CXCR3 (TNR3-). The origin of the receptors is a human donor in good health. Some clones in this sample may be carry-over from other donors' samples.

Measured by frequency, this clonotype is medium-sized. This sequence joins TRBV13 and TRBJ1-2. CDR1 is PRHDT and CDR2 is FYEKMQ in the germline V gene (reference sequence). CDR3 length: 16 residues. The CDR3 protein is CASSFTGTERNYGYTF.

The rearrangement links TRBV19 to TRBJ2-1; the D call from TCRdb, TRBD1, cannot be confirmed without DNA. Germline CDR1 and CDR2: LNHDA and SQIVND (reference sequence). CDR3 size: 15 residues. The CDR3 loop reads CASSPGTGGYNEQFF.

The chain has TRBV13 and TRBJ2-5; the D call of TRBD1 rests on TCRdb alone, since no DNA is present to check it. The CDR3 extends over 15 amino acids. Germline values: CDR1 PRHDT, CDR2 FYEKMQ (reference sequence). The CDR3 loop is CASSSPALTGETQYF.

The CDR3: CASSSPGQSSTDTQYF. The chain recombines TRBV11-2 with TRBJ2-3; TCRdb's D gene call, TRBD1, goes unchecked for lack of DNA. Germline V gives CDR1 SGHAT, CDR2 FQNNGV. This CDR3 is built from 16 residues.

CDR3 protein: CASSEGAGGETQYF. The chain is built from TRBV25-1 and TRBJ2-5; TCRdb's D call, TRBD2, is unchecked because there is no DNA. Per germline, CDR1 MGHDK and CDR2 SYGVNS. This CDR3 has 14 residues.

J is TRBJ2-1 and V is TRBV20-1. CDR1 and CDR2 from the germline V gene are DFQATT and SNEGSKA (reference sequence). This CDR3 is 15 amino acids long. CDR3: CSARDRGSPYNEQFF.

J is TRBJ1-1 and V is TRBV19; without DNA, the TCRdb call of TRBD1 cannot be checked. Germline assignment: CDR1 LNHDA and CDR2 SQIVND (reference sequence). CDR3 size: 15 residues. The CDR3 loop is CASRIGQGANTEAFF.

The V and J genes are TRBV4-1 and TRBJ2-3. Germline V gene sequence: CDR1 MGHRA, CDR2 YSYEKL. The CDR3 extends over 13 amino acids. CDR3 residues: CASSQDPNHTQYF.